This T cell receptor (beta chain) is drawn from a study of blood T cell repertoires in COVID-19. On the study more broadly: The United States, Italy and Spain were the sources of the acute and convalescent COVID-19 samples. In each case, the material was cDNA or gDNA derived from T cells, B-cell-depleted T cells, or PBMCs.

The CDR3 has 15 residues. The ends were cut back, 4 bases at V and 1 base at J, with 14 bases in the middle. The germline V gene has CDR1 SGHRS and CDR2 YFSETQ. Original processing methods: Amplified reference gene primers provided the basis for estimating nucleated cell counts. The method was immunoSEQ multiplex PCR; TCRdb's version includes in-frame clones alone and lacks a portion of them. D and trimming come from the DNA, and the V and J calls and clone size come from that table. The repertoire consists of approximately 50,000 clones, with about 87% occurring once and the leading ten covering 4%.

This chain uses TRBV5-1 with TRBJ1-1; TRBD1 might be the D (6 bases). The sequencing sample was made of peripheral blood. This receptor was identified in a man aged 45-65 years with acute or convalescent COVID-19. CDR3 nucleotides: TGCGCCAGCAGCCTCTGGCCGGGACAGAACACTGAAGCTTTCTTT. This sequence encodes CASSLWPGQNTEAFF. The full variable domain, with the rest looked up from reference TRBV5-1 and TRBJ1-1, is KAGVTQTPRYLIKTRGQQVTLSCSPISGHRSVSWYQQTPGQGLQFLFEYFSETQRNKGNFPGRFSGRQFSNSRSEMNVSTLELGDSALYLCASSLWPGQNTEAFFGQGTRLTVV.